This T cell receptor beta chain was found in a study of shared clonotypes between healthy human individuals. About the study: A couple of women and a few men aged 18 to 49 made up the donors. Regarding the study as a whole: Sampling included only blood; tissue repertoires likely differ. Non-shared clonotypes were found to have lower generation probabilities than the clonotypes that were shared by all four of the sorted-subset donors.

As for this clone: No antigen is known for it.

The repertoire was sequenced with immunoSEQ multiplex PCR; TCRdb's copy has only in-frame clones and lacks some. This table holds 2,500,000 or so clones, 85% to 95% found once. The CDR3 has 14 amino acids. Germline CDR1 SGHRS, CDR2 YFSETQ. V was clipped by 3 bases and J by 2 bases; unmatched bases: 3. The chain joins TRBV5-1 to TRBJ2-5; 8 nucleotides line up with TRBD2. This sequence originates from a man aged 18 to 30 in good health. Some clones in this sample may be carry-over from other donors' samples. Source material: naive CD4+ T cells from PBMCs. Indicated subset: CD45RA+ positively selected. The CDR3 loop is CASSYGTRQETQYF. DNA of the CDR3: TGCGCCAGCAGCTATGGGACTAGACAAGAGACCCAGTACTTC.